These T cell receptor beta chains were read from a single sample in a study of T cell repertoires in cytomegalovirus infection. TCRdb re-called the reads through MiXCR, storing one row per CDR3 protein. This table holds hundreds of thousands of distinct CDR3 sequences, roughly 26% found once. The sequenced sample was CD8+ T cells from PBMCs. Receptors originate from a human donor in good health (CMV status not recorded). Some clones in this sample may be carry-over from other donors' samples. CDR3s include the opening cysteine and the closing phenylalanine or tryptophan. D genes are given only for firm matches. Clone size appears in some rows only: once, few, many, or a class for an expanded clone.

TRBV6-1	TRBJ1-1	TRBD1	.	CASAWTGRTEAFF	TGTGCCAGCGCTTGGACAGGGAGGACTGAAGCTTTCTTT
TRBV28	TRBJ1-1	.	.	CASSTRVSNTEAFF	TGTGCCAGCAGTACCCGGGTCTCGAACACTGAAGCTTTCTTT
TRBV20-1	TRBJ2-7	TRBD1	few	CSARDFRDSPYEQYF	TGCAGTGCTAGGGACTTCCGGGACAGCCCCTACGAGCAGTACTTC
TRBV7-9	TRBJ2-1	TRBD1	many	CASSSLGTGENNEQFF	TGTGCCAGCAGCTCATTGGGGACAGGGGAGAACAATGAGCAGTTCTTC
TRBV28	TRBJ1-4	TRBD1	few	CASRPPDRGYLSEKLFF	TGTGCCAGCAGGCCACCGGACAGGGGTTACCTTAGTGAAAAACTGTTTTTT
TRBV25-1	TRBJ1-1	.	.	CASSESLENNEAFF	TGTGCCAGCAGTGAATCACTAGAGAACAATGAAGCTTTCTTT
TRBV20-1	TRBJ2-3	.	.	CSAPPDSESTDTQYF	TGCAGTGCCCCCCCGGACAGCGAGAGCACAGATACGCAGTATTTT
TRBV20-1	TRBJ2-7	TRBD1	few	CSARPPDRGRSEQYF	TGCAGTGCTAGACCTCCTGACAGGGGGAGATCCGAGCAGTACTTC
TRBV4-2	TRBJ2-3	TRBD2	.	CASSQESGGVTTDTQYF	TGTGCCAGCAGCCAAGAATCCGGGGGGGTTACCACAGATACGCAGTATTTT
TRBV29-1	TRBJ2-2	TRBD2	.	CSVAWTSGGEAGELFF	TGCAGCGTTGCATGGACTAGCGGGGGGGAAGCCGGGGAGCTGTTTTTT
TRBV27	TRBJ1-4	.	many	CASSFGGHHEKLFF	TGTGCCAGCAGTTTTGGAGGACATCACGAAAAACTGTTTTTT
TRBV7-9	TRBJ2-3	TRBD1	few	CASSLVRQGADTQYF	TGTGCCAGCAGCTTAGTTCGGCAGGGGGCCGATACGCAGTATTTT
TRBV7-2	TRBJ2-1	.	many	CASSFGSKVEQFF	TGTGCCAGCAGCTTCGGCTCTAAGGTTGAGCAGTTCTTC
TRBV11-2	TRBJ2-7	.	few	CASSLYKGANYEQYF	TGTGCCAGCAGCTTATATAAGGGAGCCAACTACGAGCAGTACTTC
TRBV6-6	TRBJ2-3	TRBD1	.	CASSSDRFTSTDTQYF	TGTGCCAGCAGTTCGGACAGGTTCACTAGCACAGATACGCAGTATTTT
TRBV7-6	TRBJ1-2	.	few	CASSLLDSDYGYTF	TGTGCCAGCAGTCTTTTGGACAGCGACTATGGCTACACCTTC
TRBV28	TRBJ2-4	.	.	CASSFLFGGRHQEAKNIQYF	TGTGCCAGCAGTTTCCTGTTTGGGGGACGCCACCAGGAGGCCAAAAACATTCAGTACTTC
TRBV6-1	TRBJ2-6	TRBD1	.	CAGIRGLPSGANVLTF	TGTGCCGGAATCAGGGGGCTTCCCTCTGGGGCCAACGTCCTGACTTTC
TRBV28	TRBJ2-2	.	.	CASSLPEEGSRTGELFF	TGTGCCAGCAGTCTCCCTGAGGAGGGGTCGAGAACCGGGGAGCTGTTTTTT
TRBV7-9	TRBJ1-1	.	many	CARGPAGTEAFF	TGTGCCAGGGGTCCCGCAGGCACTGAAGCTTTCTTT
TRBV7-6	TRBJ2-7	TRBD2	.	CASSRGGGRREQYF	TGTGCCAGCAGTCGGGGGGGGGGGCGACGCGAGCAGTACTTC
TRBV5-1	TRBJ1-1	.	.	CASSLSGPEAFF	TGCGCCAGCAGCTTGTCGGGGCCTGAAGCTTTCTTT
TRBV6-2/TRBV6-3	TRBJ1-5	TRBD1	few	CASSQTQGDQPQHF	TGTGCCAGCAGTCAAACACAGGGGGATCAGCCCCAGCATTTT
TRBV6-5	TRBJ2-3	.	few	CATAFRSTDTQYF	TGTGCCACAGCCTTTAGAAGCACAGATACGCAGTATTTT
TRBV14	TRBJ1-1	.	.	CASSQGYPYEAFF	TGTGCCAGCAGCCAAGGCTACCCATATGAAGCTTTCTTT
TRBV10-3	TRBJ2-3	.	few	CAISGLDFTDTQYF	TGTGCCATCAGTGGCCTGGATTTCACAGATACGCAGTATTTT